Below, 22 T cell receptor beta chains from the same sample are listed, as sequenced in a study of T cells in Graves' hyperthyroidism and ophthalmopathy. Amplified regions were TCR beta CDR3 sequences from RNA transcripts. HTBI primers drove first-round RT-PCR of the TCR CDR3. Via MiXCR, TCRdb re-called the multiplex PCR reads, giving one row per CDR3 protein. The sample carries nearly 600,000 distinct CDR3 sequences, 11% to 15% recorded once. The sequencing input was blood. These receptors came from a woman younger than 30 with Graves' ophthalmopathy.

This clonotype was recorded a few times. The V and J genes are TRBV4-2 and TRBJ1-1; D gene unclear. The CDR3 covers 15 residues. V was pared by 1 base and J by 8 bases, with 17 bases between. In germline, CDR1 is LGHNA, CDR2 YNFKEQ. The CDR3 loop reads CASSQGSRSVGEAFF. Here the CDR3 DNA reads TGTGCCAGCAGCCAAGGGAGCCGTTCCGTCGGGGAAGCTTTCTTT.

This clonotype showed up many times. This chain connects TRBV3-1 to TRBJ2-5; 9 bases map to TRBD1. Trimming at V came to 1 base and at J to 5 bases, leaving 14 bases not matched to a gene. Germline values: CDR1 LGHDT, CDR2 YNNKEL (reference sequence). This CDR3 region has 18 residues. CDR3 sequence: CASSQAPGTGPVRETQYF. DNA of the CDR3: TGTGCCAGCAGCCAAGCTCCTGGGACAGGGCCTGTAAGGGAGACCCAGTACTTC.

This clonotype was counted between two and nine times. The chain has TRBV4-2 and TRBJ1-6; no clear D. Per germline, CDR1 LGHNA and CDR2 YNFKEQ. V lost 0 bases to trimming and J lost 7 bases, with 1 base between them. The CDR3 loop spans 12 amino acids. This CDR3 reads CASSQENSPLHF. Here the CDR3 DNA reads TGTGCCAGCAGCCAAGAGAATTCACCCCTCCACTTT.

This clonotype has just a few counts. The genes are TRBV6-5 and TRBJ1-2, with D maybe TRBD1 (6 bases). Deletions cut 11 bases from V and 6 bases from J, with 16 bases between. Germline V gives CDR1 MNHEY, CDR2 SVGAGI. CDR3 size: 12 residues. The CDR3 nucleotides are TGTGCCGTTCAACAGGGAGCAAATGGCTACACCTTC. As protein: CAVQQGANGYTF.

This clonotype has more than one count but fewer than ten. V and J are TRBV6-5 and TRBJ1-3; TRBD1 matches at 8 bases. This CDR3 is built from 14 residues. Losses at the gene ends were 3 bases for V and 4 bases for J; bases not matched to a gene: 2. Germline loops: CDR1 MNHEY, CDR2 SVGAGI. CDR3 in amino acids: CASSYRTGGNTIYF. The CDR3 region has the DNA TGTGCCAGCAGTTATCGGACAGGGGGAAACACCATATATTTT.

This clonotype has only a few counts. This sequence joins TRBV7-3 and TRBJ2-2; 7 nucleotides line up with TRBD1. This CDR3 comprises 16 residues. Germline V lookup: CDR1 SGHTA, CDR2 FQGTGA. V shed 5 bases, J shed 1 base, and the junction held 7 bases outside the gene matches. The CDR3 loop reads CASSPPRTGNTGELFF. In DNA, the CDR3 is TGTGCCAGCAGCCCCCCGAGGACAGGGAACACCGGGGAGCTGTTTTTT.

This clonotype was recorded many times. This chain links TRBV12-3 or TRBV12-4 with TRBJ2-3, with 7 bases fitting TRBD2. J lost 1 base, V lost 4 bases, and 2 bases had no gene match. The CDR3 length is 14 residues. CDR3 sequence: CASSWEGRTDTQYF. CDR3 bases: TGTGCCAGCAGTTGGGAGGGGCGCACAGATACGCAGTATTTT.

This clonotype has a handful of counts. V and J are TRBV4-3 and TRBJ2-5; maybe TRBD2 (5 bases). V lost 1 base and J 0 bases, leaving 9 bases between the germline ends. Germline V gene sequence: CDR1 LGHNA, CDR2 YSLEER. The CDR3 is 15 residues long. The CDR3 nucleotides are TGCGCCAGCAGCCAAGTTGTACTAGACCAAGAGACCCAGTACTTC. It is translated as CASSQVVLDQETQYF.

In this sample, this clonotype turned up many times. The gene calls are TRBV30 and TRBJ2-1; D is unresolved. Germline assignment: CDR1 GTSNPN and CDR2 SVGIG (reference sequence). This CDR3 has 14 residues. V was cut by 4 bases and J by 4 bases, with 14 bases left in between. Written as DNA, the CDR3 is TGTGCCTGGATCATCAAGTCCCTTTACAATGAGCAGTTCTTC. Protein: CAWIIKSLYNEQFF. Full variable domain (missing parts from reference TRBV30 and TRBJ2-1): SQTIHQWPATLVQPVGSPLSLECTVEGTSNPNLYWYRQAAGRGLQLLFYSVGIGQISSEVPQNLSASRPQDRQFILSSKKLLLSDSGFYLCAWIIKSLYNEQFFGPGTRLTVL.

The chain recombines TRBV19 with TRBJ1-1; no clear D. Deletions cut 4 bases from V and 5 bases from J, with 23 bases between. The CDR3 sequence is 17 residues long. Germline values: CDR1 LNHDA, CDR2 SQIVND (reference sequence). Written as DNA, the CDR3 is TGTGCCAGTAGTACCAACTATAGGGCGCCCCGTCAGACTGAAGCTTTCTTT. Its protein is CASSTNYRAPRQTEAFF.

This clonotype was seen a few times. The DNA of the CDR3 is TGTGCCAGCAGTACACCGGGTCTCCACTATGGCTACACCTTC. Translating gives CASSTPGLHYGYTF. This chain connects TRBV28 to TRBJ1-2, with unresolved D. In germline, CDR1 is MDHEN, CDR2 SYDVKM. Trimming pared 5 bases from V and 3 bases from J, leaving 13 bases between. This CDR3 has 14 amino acids.

This clonotype has more than one count but fewer than ten. The rearrangement uses TRBV4-2 and TRBJ2-2; D is undetermined. This CDR3 spans 15 amino acids. The V end lost 3 bases, the J end lost 3 bases, and 11 bases lay between the germline ends. Germline V gene data show CDR1 as LGHNA and CDR2 as YNFKEQ. The CDR3 loop is CASSHLTGDTGELFF. CDR3 in DNA: TGTGCCAGCAGCCATTTGACTGGCGACACCGGGGAGCTGTTTTTT.

This clonotype was seen at least ten times. The chain carries TRBV7-3 and TRBJ2-1; perhaps TRBD2 as D (6 bases). This CDR3 is built from 15 residues. Germline V lookup: CDR1 SGHTA, CDR2 FQGTGA. The V gene lost 4 bases and the J gene lost 5 bases, with 15 bases spanning the gap. CDR3 DNA: TGTGCCAGCAGCTCGCTAGCGACTCTAAACAATGAGCAGTTCTTC. It specifies CASSSLATLNNEQFF.

This clonotype was seen many times. The V and J genes are TRBV2 and TRBJ1-5, with D possibly matching TRBD1 (5 bases). V was shortened by 3 bases and J by 7 bases, with 10 bases between the two germline ends. Looked up from germline, CDR1 is SNHLY and CDR2 is FYNNEI. The CDR3 is 13 residues long. The CDR3 nucleotides are TGTGCCAGCAGTGATTCGGAGGGGCAGCCCCAGCATTTT. Residues: CASSDSEGQPQHF.

There are many counts of this clonotype. The chain combines TRBV18 with TRBJ1-6, with D unclear. This CDR3 is 13 amino acids long. The germline V gene encodes CDR1 KGHSH and CDR2 LQKENI. Deletions cut 6 bases from V and 10 bases from J, with 13 bases between. The CDR3 region is CASSAEARSPLHF. For the CDR3, the DNA is TGTGCCAGCTCTGCGGAGGCTAGATCACCCCTCCACTTT. The complete variable domain, with remaining parts taken from reference TRBV18 and TRBJ1-6, reads NAGVMQNPRHLVRRRGQEARLRCSPMKGHSHVYWYRQLPEEGLKFMVYLQKENIIDESGMPKERFSAEFPKEGPSILRIQQVVRGDSAAYFCASSAEARSPLHFGNGTRLTVT.

This clonotype was recorded many times. The rearrangement uses TRBV11-2 and TRBJ2-7, with TRBD2 matching over 11 bases. Looked up from germline, CDR1 is SGHAT and CDR2 is FQNNGV. The V segment lost 4 bases and the J segment 3 bases; nucleotides outside the gene matches: 8. The CDR3 totals 16 residues. The CDR3 DNA follows: TGTGCCAGCAGCTCCCGGGAACTAGCGGGGGTCTACGAGCAGTACTTC. Translation gives CASSSRELAGVYEQYF.

This clonotype came up many times. The rearrangement links TRBV13 to TRBJ2-7, with a possible D match to TRBD2 (6 bases). V lost 7 bases and J lost 1, with 8 bases in between. Germline V gene data show CDR1 as PRHDT and CDR2 as FYEKMQ (reference sequence). The length of the CDR3 is 12 residues. CDR3 nucleotide sequence: TGTGCCAGCACGAGCGGGTCCTACGAGCAGTACTTC. This translates into CASTSGSYEQYF.

This clonotype was seen a single time. A much larger clonotype is one base distant, so this may be a read error. The conserved phenylalanine or tryptophan is not found at the CDR3 terminus, so this likely reflects a read error. The V gene is TRBV28, the J gene TRBJ1-1, with D perhaps matching TRBD1 (6 bases). The length of the CDR3 is 15 residues. CDR1 and CDR2 from the germline V gene are MDHEN and SYDVKM. The germline V and J ends were trimmed by 2 bases and 0 bases, with 10 bases remaining between them. CDR3 loop: CASSLDDRMNTEAFL. For the CDR3, the DNA is TGTGCCAGCAGTTTAGACGACAGGATGAACACTGAAGCTTTCCTT.

This clonotype was observed at least ten times. The chain joins TRBV11-2 to TRBJ2-7, with 15 bases lining up with TRBD2. The CDR3 length is 19 residues. V was clipped by 5 bases and J by 1 base; unmatched bases: 12. CDR1 and CDR2 (germline): SGHAT, FQNNGV. The CDR3 DNA reads as TGTGCCAGCAGCCCCCTTGGGACGGGACTAGCGGGAGGATCCTACGAGCAGTACTTC. Encoded protein: CASSPLGTGLAGGSYEQYF.

The chain is built from TRBV6-2 or TRBV6-3 and TRBJ2-2; D perhaps matches TRBD1 (5 bases). The CDR3 spans 17 residues. Germline V gene lookup returns CDR1 MNHEY and CDR2 SVGEGT. Trimming removed 7 bases from V and 2 bases from J, with 20 bases in between. The CDR3, as DNA: TGTGCCAGCATGTTCTCTATAGATGACAGCAACACCGGGGAGCTGTTTTTT. It translates to CASMFSIDDSNTGELFF.

A word on this clonotype: This sequence may be a read error, since a much larger clone differs from it by one base. The V and J genes are TRBV11-3 and TRBJ2-7; 9 bases agree with TRBD2. The J call could be wrong; TRBJ2-1 is a better fit for the DNA end. This CDR3 comprises 18 residues. The germline CDR1 and CDR2 sequences are SGHNT and YENEEA. In DNA form, the CDR3 reads TGTGCCAGCAGCCCCCGTGAGCGGGAGGCCTATCCGTTCTACGAGCAGTTCTTC. Protein: CASSPREREAYPFYEQFF.

This clonotype was detected only a few times. The chain employs TRBV19 and TRBJ2-5, with 11 bases fitting TRBD2. The CDR3 spans 20 residues. J lost 4 bases, V lost 7 bases, and 23 bases had no gene match. CDR1 is LNHDA and CDR2 is SQIVND in the germline V gene (reference sequence). The CDR3 loop is CASIPPPTSGSEKRGETQYF. The CDR3 bases are TGTGCCAGTATCCCGCCCCCCACTAGCGGGAGCGAGAAACGGGGAGAGACCCAGTACTTC.